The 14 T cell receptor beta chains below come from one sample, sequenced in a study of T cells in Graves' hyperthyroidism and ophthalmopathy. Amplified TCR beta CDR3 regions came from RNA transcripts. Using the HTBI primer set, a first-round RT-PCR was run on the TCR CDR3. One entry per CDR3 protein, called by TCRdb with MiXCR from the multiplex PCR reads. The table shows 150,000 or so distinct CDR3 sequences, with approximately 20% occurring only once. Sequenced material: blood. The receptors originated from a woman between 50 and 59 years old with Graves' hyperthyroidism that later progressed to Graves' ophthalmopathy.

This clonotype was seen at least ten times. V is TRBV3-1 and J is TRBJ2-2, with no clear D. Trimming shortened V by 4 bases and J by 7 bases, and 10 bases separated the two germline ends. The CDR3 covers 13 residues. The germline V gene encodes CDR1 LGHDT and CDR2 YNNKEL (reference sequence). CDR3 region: CASSLLTDGELFF. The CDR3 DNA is TGTGCCAGCAGCCTATTGACGGACGGGGAGCTGTTTTTT. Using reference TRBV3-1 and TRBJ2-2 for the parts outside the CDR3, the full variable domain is DTAVSQTPKYLVTQMGNDKSIKCEQNLGHDTMYWYKQDSKKFLKIMFSYNNKELIINETVPNRFSPKSPDKAHLNLHINSLELGDSAVYFCASSLLTDGELFFGEGSRLTVL.

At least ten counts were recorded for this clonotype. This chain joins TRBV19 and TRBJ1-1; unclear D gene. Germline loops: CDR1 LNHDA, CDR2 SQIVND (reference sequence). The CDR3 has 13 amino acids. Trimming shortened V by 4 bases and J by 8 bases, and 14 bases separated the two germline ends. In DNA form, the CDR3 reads TGTGCCAGTAGTAGCCGGAGTTTAAGAGAAGCTTTCTTT. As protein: CASSSRSLREAFF.

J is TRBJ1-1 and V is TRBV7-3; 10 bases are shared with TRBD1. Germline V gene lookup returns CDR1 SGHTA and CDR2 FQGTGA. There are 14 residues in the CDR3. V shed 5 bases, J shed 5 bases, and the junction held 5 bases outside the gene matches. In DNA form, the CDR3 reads TGTGCCAGCAGCCAAGACAGGGGGCGGACTGAAGCTTTCTTT. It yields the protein CASSQDRGRTEAFF.

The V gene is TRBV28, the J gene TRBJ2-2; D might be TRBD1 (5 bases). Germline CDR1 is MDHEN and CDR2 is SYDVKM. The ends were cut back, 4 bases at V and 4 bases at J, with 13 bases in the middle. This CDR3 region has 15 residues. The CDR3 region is CASSYLRAATGELFF. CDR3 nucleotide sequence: TGTGCCAGCAGTTATCTCAGGGCCGCCACCGGGGAGCTGTTTTTT.

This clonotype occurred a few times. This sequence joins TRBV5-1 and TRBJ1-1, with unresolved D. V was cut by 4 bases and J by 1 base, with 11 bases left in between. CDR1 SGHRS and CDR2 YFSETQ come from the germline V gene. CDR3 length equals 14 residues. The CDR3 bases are TGCGCCAGCAGCAACAGCCTGCAGAACACTGAAGCTTTCTTT. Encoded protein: CASSNSLQNTEAFF.

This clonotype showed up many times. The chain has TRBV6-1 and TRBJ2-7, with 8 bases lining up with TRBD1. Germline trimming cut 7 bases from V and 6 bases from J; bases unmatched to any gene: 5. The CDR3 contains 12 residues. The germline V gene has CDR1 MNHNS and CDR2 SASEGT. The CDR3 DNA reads TGTGCCAGCAACGGACAGGGCTCCGAGCAGTACTTC. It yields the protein CASNGQGSEQYF.

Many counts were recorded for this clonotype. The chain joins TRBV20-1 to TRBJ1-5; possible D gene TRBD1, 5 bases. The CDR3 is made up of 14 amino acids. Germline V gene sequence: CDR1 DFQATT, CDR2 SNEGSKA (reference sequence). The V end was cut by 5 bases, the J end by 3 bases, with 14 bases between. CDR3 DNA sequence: TGCAGTGCTGGCATACCGGGGACCAATCAGCCCCAGCATTTT. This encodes CSAGIPGTNQPQHF.

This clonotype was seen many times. CDR3 sequence (DNA): TGTGCCTGGAGTGTACCGACAGGGAGCGCTTATACGCAGTATTTT. Its translation is CAWSVPTGSAYTQYF. This rearrangement joins TRBV30 to TRBJ2-3, with 7 positions matching TRBD1. CDR1 and CDR2 from the germline V gene are GTSNPN and SVGIG (reference sequence). The CDR3 sequence is 15 residues long. V was clipped by 0 bases and J by 7 bases; unmatched bases: 10.

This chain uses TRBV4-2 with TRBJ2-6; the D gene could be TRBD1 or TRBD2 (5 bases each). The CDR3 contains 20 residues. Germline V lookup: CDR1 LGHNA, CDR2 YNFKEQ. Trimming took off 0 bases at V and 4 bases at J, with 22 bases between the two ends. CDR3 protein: CASSQDRGRVRVRGANVLTF. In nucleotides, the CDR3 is TGTGCCAGCAGCCAAGATCGGGGCAGGGTAAGAGTGCGGGGGGCCAACGTCCTGACTTTC.

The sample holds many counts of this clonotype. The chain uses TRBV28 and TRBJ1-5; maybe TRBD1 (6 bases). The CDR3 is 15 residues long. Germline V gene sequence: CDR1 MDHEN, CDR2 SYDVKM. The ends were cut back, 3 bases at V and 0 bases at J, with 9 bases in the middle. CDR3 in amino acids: CASSFSDSSNQPQHF. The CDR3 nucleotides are TGTGCCAGCAGTTTCTCGGACAGTAGCAATCAGCCCCAGCATTTT.

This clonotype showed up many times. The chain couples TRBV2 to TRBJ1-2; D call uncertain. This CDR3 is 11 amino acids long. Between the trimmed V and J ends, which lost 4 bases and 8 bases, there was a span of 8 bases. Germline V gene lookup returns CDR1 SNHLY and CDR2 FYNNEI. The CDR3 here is CASSGAGGYTF. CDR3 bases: TGTGCCAGCAGTGGTGCCGGGGGCTACACCTTC.

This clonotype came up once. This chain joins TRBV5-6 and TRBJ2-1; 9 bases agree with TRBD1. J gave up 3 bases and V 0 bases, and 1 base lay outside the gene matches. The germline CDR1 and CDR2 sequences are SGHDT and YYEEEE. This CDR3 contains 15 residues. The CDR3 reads CASSLETGGYNEQFF. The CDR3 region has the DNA TGTGCCAGCAGCTTGGAGACAGGGGGCTACAATGAGCAGTTCTTC.

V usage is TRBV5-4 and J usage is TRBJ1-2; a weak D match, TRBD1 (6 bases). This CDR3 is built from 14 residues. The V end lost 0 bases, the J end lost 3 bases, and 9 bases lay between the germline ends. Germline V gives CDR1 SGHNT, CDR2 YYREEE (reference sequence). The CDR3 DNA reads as TGTGCCAGCAGCTTGGAGGGGGACTACTATGGCTACACCTTC. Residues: CASSLEGDYYGYTF.

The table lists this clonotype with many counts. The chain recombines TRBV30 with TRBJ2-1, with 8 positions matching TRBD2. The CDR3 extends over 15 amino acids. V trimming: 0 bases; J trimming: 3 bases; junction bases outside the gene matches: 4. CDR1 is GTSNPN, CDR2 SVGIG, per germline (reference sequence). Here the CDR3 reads CAWSVLGRDYNEQFF. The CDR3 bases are TGTGCCTGGAGTGTACTCGGGAGGGACTACAATGAGCAGTTCTTC.